The 16 T cell receptor beta chains below were found in one sample sequenced in a study of metastatic and nonmetastatic thyroid tumors. Using MiXCR, TCRdb reanalyzed the PCR reads. The sample contains roughly 40,000 clones, 17% of which appear only once. The entire patient cohort was treatment-naive prior to thyroid surgery. The material sequenced was tumor tissue. The source of these receptors is a female donor with papillary thyroid cancer or a benign thyroid nodule (not recorded which). Some clones in this sample may be carry-over from other donors' samples.

This clone was found many times. The V call is TRBV5-1, the J call TRBJ2-1, with D tentatively TRBD2 (6 bases). Germline V gives CDR1 SGHRS, CDR2 YFSETQ. This CDR3 contains 17 residues. The V end was cut by 0 bases, the J end by 3 bases, with 16 bases between. The CDR3 coding sequence is TGCGCCAGCAGCTTGGGGATTAGCGGCAAGAACTACAATGAGCAGTTCTTC. Protein sequence: CASSLGISGKNYNEQFF.

The chain couples TRBV5-1 to TRBJ2-7, with D possibly TRBD1 on 5 matching bases. There are 14 residues in the CDR3. CDR1 and CDR2 from the germline V gene are SGHRS and YFSETQ. The V end lost 5 bases, the J end lost 4 bases, and 16 bases lay between the germline ends. The CDR3 DNA reads TGCGCCAGCAGACCCCAGGATGGGGCTTACGAGCAGTACTTC. Protein sequence: CASRPQDGAYEQYF.

This clone has a count of ten or more. The CDR3 is CASSLKEVTGELFF. The CDR3 DNA sequence: TGTGCCAGCAGCTTAAAAGAGGTCACCGGGGAGCTGTTTTTT. The chain employs TRBV7-9 and TRBJ2-2; no firm D call. The CDR3 is 14 amino acids. V lost 2 bases and J lost 4, with 8 bases in between. Germline V gene sequence: CDR1 SEHNR, CDR2 FQNEAQ (reference sequence).

This clone has ten or more counts. The V call is TRBV20-1, the J call TRBJ2-1; 10 nucleotides align to TRBD2. V was clipped by 2 bases and J by 6 bases; unmatched bases: 4. The CDR3 covers 14 residues. Germline V gene lookup returns CDR1 DFQATT and CDR2 SNEGSKA (reference sequence). CDR3 coding DNA: TGCAGTGCTAGACGGCCTAGCGGGAGCAATGAGCAGTTCTTC. Its translation: CSARRPSGSNEQFF.

Ten or more counts support this clone. V usage is TRBV6-1 and J usage is TRBJ2-5; 9 nucleotides align to TRBD1. The CDR3 totals 14 residues. Germline V gene lookup returns CDR1 MNHNS and CDR2 SASEGT. V dropped 6 bases and J dropped 4; count of bases not matched to a gene: 6. CDR3 sequence: CASSQQGARETQYF. The CDR3 nucleotides are TGTGCCAGCAGCCAACAGGGGGCGAGAGAGACCCAGTACTTC.

The chain carries TRBV12-3 or TRBV12-4 and TRBJ2-7, with unresolved D. V gave up 6 bases and J gave up 4 bases, with 13 bases separating them. There are 13 residues in the CDR3. The CDR3 is CASSWPGLYEQYV. The CDR3 DNA follows: TGTGCCAGCAGCTGGCCAGGTTTGTACGAGCAGTACGTC.

Ten or more counts support this clone. CDR3 protein: CSARDPRRSSYEQYF. In nucleotides, the CDR3 is TGCAGTGCTAGAGATCCCCGAAGGAGCTCCTACGAGCAGTACTTC. The J gene is TRBJ2-7, the V gene TRBV20-1, with D unresolved. The V and J ends lost 0 bases and 0 bases respectively, with 12 bases between them. Germline assignment: CDR1 DFQATT and CDR2 SNEGSKA (reference sequence). The CDR3 covers 15 residues.

This clone came up many times. The V gene is TRBV20-1, the J gene TRBJ2-1, with D maybe TRBD1 (6 bases). The CDR3 covers 15 residues. From germline, CDR1 is DFQATT and CDR2 SNEGSKA (reference sequence). V was clipped by 3 bases and J by 4 bases, with 16 bases between them. The CDR3 nucleotides read TGCAGTGCTAGTGACGGGACAAGGGATTACAATGAGCAGTTCTTC. This sequence encodes CSASDGTRDYNEQFF.

This clone was recorded at least ten times. One end of the junction varies from germline; a read error may be responsible. V usage is TRBV11-2 and J usage is TRBJ1-5; D possibly corresponds to TRBD1 (6 bases). Germline-derived CDR1 and CDR2 are SGHAT and FQNNGV. This CDR3 spans 19 amino acids. The CDR3 region has the DNA TGTGCCAGCAGCATAGACAGGCTCAACGCCGCAGTCTGCAATCAGCCCCAGCATTTT. Translated: CASSIDRLNAAVCNQPQHF.

With respect to this clone: At one boundary the junction diverges from the germline segment, which might be a read error. This chain connects TRBV7-2 to TRBJ1-1, with D hard to call. Germline lookup yields CDR1 SGHTA and CDR2 FQGNSA. The CDR3 contains 15 residues. The DNA of the CDR3 is TGTGCCAGCAGCAGAACTACGTCGGTGAACACTGATGCTTTCTTT. Its protein product is CASSRTTSVNTDAFF. The complete variable domain, with remaining parts taken from reference TRBV7-2 and TRBJ1-1, reads GAGVSQSPSNKVTEKGKDVELRCDPISGHTALYWYRQSLGQGLEFLIYFQGNSAPDKSGLPSDRFSAERTGGSVSTLTIQRTQQEDSAVYLCASSRTTSVNTDAFFGQGTRLTVV.

This clone was seen at least ten times. This chain links TRBV27 with TRBJ2-7; 11 bases match TRBD2. Germline CDR1 MNHEY, CDR2 SMNVEV (reference sequence). The CDR3 spans 14 residues. V shed 3 bases and J 4 bases; nucleotides not matched to a gene: 2. Here the CDR3 DNA reads TGTGCCAGCAGTTTTGCTAGCGGGAGGTACGAGCAGTACTTC. Translation: CASSFASGRYEQYF.

This clone came up many times. The chain employs TRBV18 and TRBJ2-7; 9 bases are a match to TRBD2. The junction had 14 bases not matched to a gene; V was cut back by 3 bases and J by 5 bases. CDR3 length: 17 residues. Per the germline V gene, CDR1 is KGHSH and CDR2 is LQKENI. CDR3 protein: CASSPPLIAGEEDEQYF. CDR3 bases: TGTGCCAGCTCACCCCCTCTCATAGCGGGAGAGGAGGACGAGCAGTACTTC.

This clone was observed many times. This chain connects TRBV2 to TRBJ2-3, with 7 bases lining up with TRBD2. The CDR3 totals 14 residues. Germline CDR1 SNHLY, CDR2 FYNNEI. Trimming cost V 8 bases and J 2 bases; bases outside gene matches: 7. For the CDR3, the DNA is TGTGCCAGCCGTAAGGCGGGGGACACAGATACGCAGTATTTT. This codes for CASRKAGDTDTQYF.

CDR3 region: CASSLHEGRKETQYF. The CDR3 DNA follows: TGTGCCAGCAGCTTGCACGAGGGAAGAAAAGAGACCCAGTACTTC. The chain combines TRBV7-2 with TRBJ2-5; D possibly corresponds to TRBD2 (5 bases). This CDR3 contains 15 residues. The V end was cut by 3 bases, the J end by 3 bases, with 14 bases between. CDR1 and CDR2 (germline): SGHTA, FQGNSA.

This clone was recorded at least ten times. The V and J genes are TRBV6-6 and TRBJ2-5, with a possible D match to TRBD1 (5 bases). The CDR3 has 14 residues. Germline lookup yields CDR1 MNHNY and CDR2 SVGAGI (reference sequence). V gave up 2 bases and J gave up 2 bases, with 9 bases separating them. The CDR3 bases are TGTGCCAGCAGTTACGGGGCAGGACAAGAGACCCAGTACTTC. This gives the protein CASSYGAGQETQYF.

There are many counts of this clone. The rearrangement links TRBV6-6 to TRBJ2-1, with D uncertain. The CDR3 contains 15 residues. The V end lost 2 bases, the J end lost 2 bases, and 10 bases lay between the germline ends. Germline CDR1 and CDR2: MNHNY and SVGAGI (reference sequence). For the CDR3, the DNA is TGTGCCAGCAGTTACGGCCAAGTCACCTACAATGAGCAGTTCTTC. Its protein is CASSYGQVTYNEQFF.